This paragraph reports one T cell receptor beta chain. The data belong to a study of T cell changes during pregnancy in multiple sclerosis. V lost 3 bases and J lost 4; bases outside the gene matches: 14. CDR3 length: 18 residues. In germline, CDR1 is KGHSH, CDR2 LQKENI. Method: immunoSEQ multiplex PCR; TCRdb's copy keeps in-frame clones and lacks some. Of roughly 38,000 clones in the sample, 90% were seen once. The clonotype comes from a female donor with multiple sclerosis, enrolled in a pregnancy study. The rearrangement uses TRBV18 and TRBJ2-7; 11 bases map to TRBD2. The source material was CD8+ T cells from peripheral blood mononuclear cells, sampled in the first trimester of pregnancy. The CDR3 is CASSPPQPSSGRTYEQYF. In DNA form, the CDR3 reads TGTGCCAGCTCACCCCCCCAGCCTTCTAGCGGGAGGACATACGAGCAGTACTTC.